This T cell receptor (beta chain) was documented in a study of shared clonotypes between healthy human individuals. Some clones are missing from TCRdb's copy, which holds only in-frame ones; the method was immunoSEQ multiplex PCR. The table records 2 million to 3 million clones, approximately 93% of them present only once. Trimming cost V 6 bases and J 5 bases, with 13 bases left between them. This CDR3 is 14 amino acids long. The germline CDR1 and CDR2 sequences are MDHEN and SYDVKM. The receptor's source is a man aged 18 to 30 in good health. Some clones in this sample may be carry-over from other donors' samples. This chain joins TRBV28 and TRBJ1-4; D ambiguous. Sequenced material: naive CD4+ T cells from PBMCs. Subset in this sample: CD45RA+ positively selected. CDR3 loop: CASRDPIRNEKLFF. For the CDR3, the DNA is TGTGCCAGCAGGGATCCAATCCGGAATGAAAAACTGTTTTTT.